The rows below give T cell receptor beta chains drawn from one sample of a study of T cell responses to AZD1222 COVID-19 vaccine. Method: immunoSEQ multiplex PCR; TCRdb's copy keeps in-frame clones and lacks some. Here the sample spans some 72,000 clones, about 90% being singletons. The starting material was peripheral blood, obtained on day 0 of MenACWY control vaccination. The receptors here all came from an adult in good health. Both conserved end residues are part of each CDR3. Each record gives: CDR3 protein, CDR3 DNA, J gene, CDR3 length, V gene, D gene, clone size. D genes are given only for firm matches. Not all rows give a size; the values are once, few, many and, for expanded clones, a class.

cdr3_aa: CASSHRLAGGYEQYF
cdr3_nt: TGTGCCAGCAGCCATAGACTAGCGGGGGGTTACGAGCAGTACTTC
j_call: TRBJ2-7
cdr3_length: 15
v_call: TRBV3-1/TRBV3-2
d_call: TRBD2
clone_size: .

cdr3_aa: CASSTYEQYF
cdr3_nt: TGTGCCAGCAGTACCTACGAGCAGTACTTC
j_call: TRBJ2-7
cdr3_length: 10
v_call: TRBV28
d_call: .
clone_size: .

cdr3_aa: CSAGVVETQYF
cdr3_nt: TGCAGTGCCGGAGTTGTAGAGACCCAGTACTTC
j_call: TRBJ2-5
cdr3_length: 11
v_call: TRBV20-1
d_call: .
clone_size: .

cdr3_aa: CASQGLAGGTGELFF
cdr3_nt: TGTGCCAGCCAAGGACTAGCGGGAGGCACCGGGGAGCTGTTTTTT
j_call: TRBJ2-2
cdr3_length: 15
v_call: TRBV28
d_call: TRBD2
clone_size: .

cdr3_aa: CAISVGNEETQYF
cdr3_nt: TGTGCCATCAGTGTAGGGAATGAAGAGACCCAGTACTTC
j_call: TRBJ2-5
cdr3_length: 13
v_call: TRBV10-3
d_call: .
clone_size: .

cdr3_aa: CASSPLGSLGATGGNNSPLHF
cdr3_nt: TGTGCCAGCTCACCGCTCGGGAGTCTCGGAGCTACGGGGGGAAATAATTCACCCCTCCACTTT
j_call: TRBJ1-6
cdr3_length: 21
v_call: TRBV18
d_call: .
clone_size: .

cdr3_aa: CASRPGQGYGYTF
cdr3_nt: TGTGCCAGCAGACCCGGACAGGGCTATGGCTACACCTTC
j_call: TRBJ1-2
cdr3_length: 13
v_call: TRBV6-5
d_call: TRBD1
clone_size: .

cdr3_aa: CASSKAPGGEQFF
cdr3_nt: TGTGCCAGCAGCAAAGCCCCCGGGGGTGAGCAGTTCTTC
j_call: TRBJ2-1
cdr3_length: 13
v_call: TRBV7-3
d_call: .
clone_size: .

cdr3_aa: CAISEAGTAYEQYF
cdr3_nt: TGTGCCATCAGTGAGGCGGGGACTGCATACGAGCAGTACTTC
j_call: TRBJ2-7
cdr3_length: 14
v_call: TRBV10-3
d_call: .
clone_size: once

cdr3_aa: CASRVGGQFGTEAFF
cdr3_nt: TGTGCCAGCAGAGTGGGGGGGCAGTTCGGCACTGAAGCTTTCTTT
j_call: TRBJ1-1
cdr3_length: 15
v_call: TRBV6-1
d_call: .
clone_size: .

cdr3_aa: CASSDSQGAGETQYF
cdr3_nt: TGTGCCAGCAGTGACTCACAGGGGGCGGGGGAGACCCAGTACTTC
j_call: TRBJ2-5
cdr3_length: 15
v_call: TRBV6-5
d_call: TRBD1
clone_size: .

cdr3_aa: CTSWTGEGGYTF
cdr3_nt: TGCACATCCTGGACAGGGGAAGGTGGCTACACCTTC
j_call: TRBJ1-2
cdr3_length: 12
v_call: TRBV29-1
d_call: TRBD1
clone_size: .

cdr3_aa: CASSAPGTGETYEQYF
cdr3_nt: TGTGCCAGCAGTGCTCCTGGGACAGGGGAAACCTACGAGCAGTACTTC
j_call: TRBJ2-7
cdr3_length: 16
v_call: TRBV2
d_call: TRBD1
clone_size: .

cdr3_aa: CASSFLTSRETQYF
cdr3_nt: TGTGCCAGCAGCTTCCTGACTAGCAGAGAGACCCAGTACTTC
j_call: TRBJ2-5
cdr3_length: 14
v_call: TRBV7-9
d_call: TRBD2
clone_size: .

cdr3_aa: CASSIGTGRQETQYF
cdr3_nt: TGTGCCAGCAGTATCGGGACAGGCCGCCAAGAGACCCAGTACTTC
j_call: TRBJ2-5
cdr3_length: 15
v_call: TRBV5-4
d_call: TRBD1
clone_size: .

cdr3_aa: CASSLSGAGLYEQYF
cdr3_nt: TGTGCCAGCAGTTTAAGCGGGGCCGGCCTTTACGAGCAGTACTTC
j_call: TRBJ2-7
cdr3_length: 15
v_call: TRBV28
d_call: TRBD2
clone_size: .

cdr3_aa: CASSLVGRFSGYNEQFF
cdr3_nt: TGTGCCAGCAGCTTAGTAGGGCGGTTTAGCGGATACAATGAGCAGTTCTTC
j_call: TRBJ2-1
cdr3_length: 17
v_call: TRBV11-2
d_call: .
clone_size: .

cdr3_aa: CASSDDGQGVSPLHF
cdr3_nt: TGTGCCAGCAGCGACGACGGACAGGGGGTTTCACCCCTCCACTTT
j_call: TRBJ1-6
cdr3_length: 15
v_call: TRBV9
d_call: TRBD1
clone_size: .

cdr3_aa: CSVERQGRETQYF
cdr3_nt: TGCAGCGTTGAGCGACAGGGGAGAGAGACCCAGTACTTC
j_call: TRBJ2-5
cdr3_length: 13
v_call: TRBV29-1
d_call: TRBD1
clone_size: .

cdr3_aa: CASRSPGQGKFEQFF
cdr3_nt: TGTGCCAGCAGATCACCGGGACAGGGGAAATTTGAGCAGTTCTTC
j_call: TRBJ2-1
cdr3_length: 15
v_call: TRBV11-2
d_call: TRBD1
clone_size: .

cdr3_aa: CASSLSEETQYF
cdr3_nt: TGTGCCAGCAGCTTATCAGAAGAGACCCAGTACTTC
j_call: TRBJ2-5
cdr3_length: 12
v_call: TRBV7-9
d_call: .
clone_size: .

cdr3_aa: CASSQQGTYGYTF
cdr3_nt: TGCGCCAGCAGCCAGCAGGGTACTTATGGCTACACCTTC
j_call: TRBJ1-2
cdr3_length: 13
v_call: TRBV4-3
d_call: .
clone_size: .

cdr3_aa: CASSLVTGVFTDTQYF
cdr3_nt: TGTGCCAGCAGCTTAGTGACAGGGGTATTCACAGATACGCAGTATTTT
j_call: TRBJ2-3
cdr3_length: 16
v_call: TRBV7-9
d_call: TRBD1
clone_size: .

cdr3_aa: CASSLRADSYNEQFF
cdr3_nt: TGCGCCAGCAGCCTCAGGGCGGACTCCTACAATGAGCAGTTCTTC
j_call: TRBJ2-1
cdr3_length: 15
v_call: TRBV4-3
d_call: .
clone_size: .

cdr3_aa: CASSQGLAGEETQYF
cdr3_nt: TGCGCCAGCAGCCAGGGACTAGCGGGAGAAGAGACCCAGTACTTC
j_call: TRBJ2-5
cdr3_length: 15
v_call: TRBV4-3
d_call: TRBD2
clone_size: .

cdr3_aa: CASSYLNANTDTQYF
cdr3_nt: TGTGCCAGCAGTTACCTCAACGCAAACACAGATACGCAGTATTTT
j_call: TRBJ2-3
cdr3_length: 15
v_call: TRBV6-2/TRBV6-3
d_call: .
clone_size: once

cdr3_aa: CASSLPFPTEAFF
cdr3_nt: TGTGCCAGCAGCCTCCCGTTTCCGACTGAAGCTTTCTTT
j_call: TRBJ1-1
cdr3_length: 13
v_call: TRBV7-9
d_call: .
clone_size: .

cdr3_aa: CASSLNSGNEKLFF
cdr3_nt: TGTGCCAGCAGTCTTAACAGCGGGAATGAAAAACTGTTTTTT
j_call: TRBJ1-4
cdr3_length: 14
v_call: TRBV28
d_call: .
clone_size: .

cdr3_aa: CASSLFGYEQYF
cdr3_nt: TGTGCCAGCAGCTTATTCGGATACGAGCAGTACTTC
j_call: TRBJ2-7
cdr3_length: 12
v_call: TRBV11-3
d_call: .
clone_size: .

cdr3_aa: CASRDSSYNSPLHF
cdr3_nt: TGTGCCAGCAGGGACAGCTCCTATAATTCACCCCTCCACTTT
j_call: TRBJ1-6
cdr3_length: 14
v_call: TRBV28
d_call: .
clone_size: .

cdr3_aa: CAIKERTNYGYTF
cdr3_nt: TGTGCCATAAAGGAGCGGACTAACTATGGCTACACCTTC
j_call: TRBJ1-2
cdr3_length: 13
v_call: TRBV28
d_call: .
clone_size: .

cdr3_aa: CASSVVGGMISEAFF
cdr3_nt: TGTGCCAGCAGCGTAGTCGGGGGGATGATTTCCGAAGCTTTCTTT
j_call: TRBJ1-1
cdr3_length: 15
v_call: TRBV9
d_call: .
clone_size: .

cdr3_aa: CASRPGQVGYTF
cdr3_nt: TGTGCCAGTCGTCCCGGACAGGTTGGCTACACCTTC
j_call: TRBJ1-2
cdr3_length: 12
v_call: TRBV19
d_call: TRBD1
clone_size: few